This TCR beta chain originates from a study of T cell responses to AZD1222 COVID-19 vaccine (dated by TCRdb to the early 2020s). A note on the overall study: A total of just over 230 trial participants underwent TCR sequencing, of whom about 200 had received two doses of AZD1222 and some 26 had received two doses of the MenACWY control vaccine. Trial participants were enrolled by age into 18-55, 56-69 and 70-plus year subgroups, with approximately 150, 30 and 60 TCR-sequenced participants respectively.

Comment on this clone: No cognate antigen has been identified for it. No base-level quality is on record; no much larger clone is a single base apart.

The CDR3 regions of human TCRbeta chains were subjected to immunosequencing. Under the source paper's analysis protocol: Repertoire TCRs were checked for matches against a reference library of SARS-CoV-2-specific TCRs that had been generated using the MIRA antigen-specificity platform. Breadth was defined as the fraction of unique TCRs that were SARS-CoV-2-associated, and depth was defined as the fraction of total T cells that were SARS-CoV-2-associated. Using the MIRA data, every spike-specific TCR was mapped to the spike region that the TCR reacted to and assigned to either a CD4 or a CD8 class. Log10-transformed breadth and depth values were compared by one-way ANOVA with Sidak's multiple comparisons tests. TCRdb retrieved this table from immuneACCESS and kept in-frame rearrangements only. Not all clones are present; in checked studies, unresolved V genes account for under half, and no reason is known for the remainder. V and J calls plus clone size are reproduced from that table; the DNA served to infer D and trimming. The sample table shows about 150,000 clones, and more than 75% are seen once. About 8.9% of the sample comes from the top ten.

V is trimmed back by 0 bases and J by 1 base, and the junction contains 7 bases that no gene match accounts for. CDR3 length: 18 amino acids, cysteine to phenylalanine. Only CDR3 DNA remains: 54 bases, in frame from the first base. Looking up the germline V gene (reference sequence) yields CDR1 LGHDT and CDR2 YNNKEL. The sample's time point, from its label and the paper: about 28 days (+/-7) after the second vaccine dose. AZD1222 recipients given second doses at about 4 weeks or at about 12 weeks were pooled, since spike-specific TCR depth and breadth were not found to differ between the two schedules. The vaccinee samples were drawn from two UK trials, COV001 and COV002, one of which was a single-blind randomized controlled phase 2/3 trial testing AZD1222 (ChAdOx1 nCoV-19) in healthy adults. For TCRbeta chain sequencing, PBMC samples were collected from trial participants at day 0 and at day 28 after the second dose.

On the study overall, not on this receptor specifically: Conclusions about previously exposed vaccinees are limited because only 6 or 7 AZD1222 recipients were SARS-CoV-2 seropositive at baseline. Vaccine-associated CD4 TCRs spanned the whole spike protein, with dominant responses in regions 160-218 and 743-854. No day 14 peak-response samples were available, so repertoires were characterized only after the peak T cell response. Most participants were white British and females outnumbered males, and the authors suggested that clonal diversity may have been underestimated. Epitopes outside the regions mutated in the B.1.351 and B.1.1.7 variants were reportedly recognized by nearly half of the unique spike-specific TCRs. The 56-69-year group was small, and its depth increase did not reach significance, likely because of low power. Spike-specific TCR breadth and depth rose significantly after two AZD1222 doses compared with day 0 and with MenACWY recipients.

The material was peripheral blood, obtained 28 days after the second AZD1222 dose. This receptor chain uses TRBV3-1 (or the pseudogene TRBV3-2) and TRBJ2-4; 9 central bases correspond to TRBD2. This TCR came from an adult who received the AZD1222 COVID-19 vaccine. The DNA sequence is given as TGTGCCAGCAGCCAAGATGCCAGCGGGGGGTGGGCCAAAAACATTCAGTACTTC. The resulting protein is CASSQDASGGWAKNIQYF.